This entry features one T cell receptor (beta chain) sequence. Its antigen is still unknown. At one of its ends the junction is not consistent with the germline gene, which may arise from a read error. The PCR ran on 60 Vbeta and 13 Jbeta primers. Method: immunoSEQ multiplex PCR; TCRdb's copy keeps in-frame clones and lacks some. Of around 150,000 clones listed, about 80% are singletons. These data are taken from a study of cytomegalovirus exposure and HLA in healthy donors. Study background: Out of approximately 170 million T cells, an earlier analysis found roughly 110 million unique TCR beta sequences in total. The study's findings and limits: As was reported, the classifier diagnosed cytomegalovirus status with high specificity and sensitivity. V- and J-gene trimming in TCR beta was tied to a missense DCLRE1C variant by an analysis performed later.

CDR3 length: 12 amino acids. Germline CDR1 is SGDLS and CDR2 is YYNGEE. This clonotype originated in a man aged 25 to 40 in good health and CMV-seronegative. The rearrangement links TRBV9 to TRBJ2-5; TRBD2 aligns across 7 bases. The sample consisted of PBMCs. The CDR3 region has the DNA TGTGCCAGCAGCGTAAGGGGAGGGATCCCCAACTTC. Translation gives CASSVRGGIPNF.